This TCR beta chain was recorded in a study of early T cells in non-severe SARS-CoV-2 infection (dated by TCRdb to about 2021). With regard to the full study: TCR sequencing used bulk RNA from unsorted whole blood, so alpha and beta chains could not be paired.

A case-control design nested within a healthcare worker cohort in London, UK, was used, with weekly nasopharyngeal swab PCR tests and blood sampling performed. Between 23 and 31 March 2020, the week of the UK lockdown, healthcare workers were enrolled and then followed up weekly for as long as 16 weeks. General findings and caveats noted by the study authors: Matching against VDJdb was skewed toward anti-spike CD8 responses, likely underestimated virus-specific expansions, and missed private and CD4 specificities.

This clonotype was counted at least ten times. It lacks a known antigen. There are no base qualities to consult, and no much larger clone falls within one base. Libraries were constructed by 5' RACE. TCRdb shows the sequencer as NextSeq 500. In the TCR library protocol, unique molecular identifiers were attached to individual cDNA molecules to correct for PCR bias and sequencing error. Both TCR alpha and beta chains were sequenced, and tight co-correlation was observed between alpha and beta sequence abundances in each sample. The original pipeline was this. Decombinator V4 was used to perform V gene, J gene and CDR3 annotation of TCR sequences. Expanded TCRs were defined as changing significantly between any two time points under a Poisson model with p below 0.0001. TCR abundances were normalised to the total number of TCRs sequenced in each sample and reported as counts per million. TRAV1-2 paired with TRAJ12, TRAJ20 or TRAJ33 defined MAIT TCRs, while TRAV10 paired with TRAJ18 defined iNKT TCRs. VDJdb, accessed on 1 November 2021, was searched for TCRs annotated for CMV, EBV and SARS-CoV-2, and TCRs annotated for more than one antigen were excluded. TCRdb handled the public reads itself, with Q25 trimming in fastp and clone calling in MiXCR, and kept productive beta chains. A single entry per CDR3 protein holds the most common genes and DNA from its merged rows. The V and J calls come from TCRdb's annotation, not from the publication. The sample contains around 37,000 distinct CDR3 sequences, roughly 9.2% of them found a single time. Of the sample, roughly an eighth is held by the ten largest clones.

V is shortened by 6 bases, J by 6 bases, and the region joining them spans 20 bases. The CDR3 numbers 14 residues from cysteine through phenylalanine. Just the 42-base CDR3 DNA is kept, in frame starting at base 1. CDR1 and CDR2, per the germline V gene (reference sequence), are DFQATT and SNEGSKA. The sequence links TRBV20-1 to TRBJ1-2, with TRBD1 as a weak D call on 6 bases. The sample comprised whole blood. The receptor comes from an adult who was a healthcare worker with PCR-confirmed SARS-CoV-2 infection or an uninfected control (not recorded which). The CDR3 reads CSARGDSKANGYTF. The DNA is as follows: TGCAGTGCCAGGGGTGACTCCAAAGCGAATGGCTACACCTTC.